This section outlines one T cell receptor beta chain sequence together with its context. Its target is unknown. This sample was included in a study of response to subunit inactivated influenza vaccine. Study-level results: Researchers suggested that each seasonal influenza vaccination recruits few new T cells.

One entry per CDR3 protein, called by TCRdb with MiXCR from the RT-PCR reads. Of approximately 570,000 distinct CDR3 sequences in the sample, under 9% are singletons; the top ten hold over 10%. V dropped 0 bases and J dropped 0; count of bases not matched to a gene: 8. Germline CDR1 reads SGHRS; CDR2 reads YFSETQ. This CDR3 spans 17 amino acids. This chain uses TRBV5-1 with TRBJ1-2, with TRBD1 matching over 7 bases. The sample here was PBMCs from blood, taken about 24 months after vaccination. The TCR was taken from a man aged 45 to 70 who received an inactivated influenza vaccine. CDR3 protein: CASSLAGTAQANYGYTF. In DNA, the CDR3 is TGCGCCAGCAGCTTGGCCGGGACAGCGCAAGCTAACTATGGCTACACCTTC.